This TCR beta chain derives from a study of regulatory T cells in long-lasting Graves disease. Study background: Persistence in Graves' disease denoted antithyroid drug use beyond 5 years alongside positive TSH receptor antibodies.

Time point reported: persistent/refractory GD, antithyroid drugs over 5 years with positive TRAb. Isolated PBMC RNA provided the starting material for the TCR library. This clonotype showed up many times. Its matching antigen is unknown. The germline CDR1 and CDR2 sequences are MDHEN and SYDVKM. Trimming cost V 6 bases and J 4 bases, with 6 bases left between them. The CDR3 loop spans 11 amino acids. Building of the TCR beta libraries involved iRepertoire HTBI primers and Arm-PCR of CDR3 regions. Authors' data handling: Analysis of the samples identified 60 to 75 TRBV and 15 or so TRBJ segments. TCRdb used MiXCR to reprocess the multiplex PCR reads, holding one entry per CDR3 protein. The V and J calls were determined by TCRdb, not by the authors. The sample has approximately 400,000 distinct CDR3 sequences, less than 30% seen once; the top ten hold 25% to 35%. Overall study results and limits: There were preferences for TRBV28, TRBJ1-2 and TRBJ2-5 in persistent disease.

This receptor was obtained from a woman in her 40s with Graves disease. Sequences were derived from peripheral blood mononuclear cells (PBMCs), sampled when the disease was refractory, from a patient treated with antithyroid drugs. The chain carries TRBV28 and TRBJ1-1; D is uncertain. The DNA for the CDR3 is TGTGCCAGCAGCCCCACCACTGAAGCTTTCTTT. Amino acids: CASSPTTEAFF.